The subject of this entry is one T cell receptor beta chain. The antigen remains unidentified. The data were obtained in a study of T cell responses to AZD1222 COVID-19 vaccine. About the study: Pooled samples include second doses given at about 4 or 12 weeks.

CDR1 is SGHTA and CDR2 is FQGNSA in the germline V gene. The CDR3 is 14 amino acids. V lost 0 bases to trimming and J lost 6 bases, with 11 bases between them. Some clones are missing from TCRdb's copy, which holds only in-frame ones; the method was immunoSEQ multiplex PCR. The sample holds 120,000 or so clones, about 89% seen once. Study-wide results and caveats: The breadth and depth of Spike-specific TCRs increased once two AZD1222 doses had been given. Repertoire sampling was restricted to post-peak T cell response timepoints. Donors skewed white British and female; clonal diversity was possibly underestimated.

The chain uses TRBV7-2 and TRBJ1-1, with D possibly TRBD1 on 6 matching bases. The sequence came from an adult in good health. Sequenced here: peripheral blood, sampled on day 0 of AZD1222 vaccination. Written as DNA, the CDR3 is TGTGCCAGCAGCTTAGCGAAGGGGGTGTCTGAAGCTTTCTTT. As protein: CASSLAKGVSEAFF. Using reference TRBV7-2 and TRBJ1-1 for the parts outside the CDR3, the full variable domain is GAGVSQSPSNKVTEKGKDVELRCDPISGHTALYWYRQSLGQGLEFLIYFQGNSAPDKSGLPSDRFSAERTGGSVSTLTIQRTQQEDSAVYLCASSLAKGVSEAFFGQGTRLTVV.